These T cell receptor beta chains were read from a single sample in a study of blood T cell repertoires in COVID-19. Assay used: immunoSEQ multiplex PCR; TCRdb lists only in-frame clones, some missing. The table lists 200,000 to 250,000 clones, approximately 84% of them singletons, with around 5.7% in the top ten. Sequencing was performed on peripheral blood. The receptors come from an elderly man with acute or convalescent COVID-19. CDR3s include the opening cysteine and the closing phenylalanine or tryptophan. A D gene is named only where the DNA matches it firmly. A row's size may be missing; if present it is once, few, many or a size class.

j_gene,abundance,d_gene,v_gene,CDR3nt,CDR3aa
TRBJ1-1,.,.,TRBV3-1/TRBV3-2,TGTGCCAGCAGCCAACGAGGAGTTAACACTGAAGCTTTCTTT,CASSQRGVNTEAFF
TRBJ1-5,.,TRBD1,TRBV7-9,TGTGCCAGCAGTTCAGAATTACAGGGGGCTCAGCCCCAGCATTTT,CASSSELQGAQPQHF
TRBJ1-1,once,TRBD1,TRBV10-3,TGTGCCATCAGTGCCGGGACAGGGGTCACTGAAGCTTTCTTT,CAISAGTGVTEAFF
TRBJ2-7,.,TRBD2,TRBV4-2,TGTGCCAGCAGCCAAGAATTGTTGGCGGGAGGGCTATACGAGCAGTACTTC,CASSQELLAGGLYEQYF
TRBJ2-1,.,TRBD2,TRBV5-1,TGCGCCAGCATCCACACCCCGGGACTAGCGGGAGAGTATAATGAGCAGTTCTTC,CASIHTPGLAGEYNEQFF
TRBJ2-1,.,TRBD2,TRBV7-2,TGTGCCAGCAGCTTGGCCAGCGGGAGCTCCAATGAGCAGTTCTTC,CASSLASGSSNEQFF
TRBJ2-5,.,.,TRBV30,TGTGCCTGGAGTCTAGAGTTCCAAGAGACCCAGTACTTC,CAWSLEFQETQYF
TRBJ2-3,.,TRBD1,TRBV29-1,TGCAGCGTTGATCGGGACAGGGGCACAGATACGCAGTATTTT,CSVDRDRGTDTQYF
TRBJ1-1,.,.,TRBV25-1,TGTGCCAGCAGAGGGGTTGGGGGGGGCCGGGAAGCTTTCTTT,CASRGVGGGREAFF
TRBJ1-1,once,TRBD1,TRBV18,TGTGCCAGCTCACGAAACCCGGGACAGATGAACACTGAAGCTTTCTTT,CASSRNPGQMNTEAFF
TRBJ1-1,.,.,TRBV29-1,TGCAGCGTTGCTCGGAGGTCGAACACTGAAGCTTTCTTT,CSVARRSNTEAFF
TRBJ1-3,once,.,TRBV29-1,TGCAGCGTTGAGGAGGCGTCCTCTGGAAACACCATATATTTT,CSVEEASSGNTIYF